The entry that follows covers one T cell receptor beta chain sequence. Its antigen is not known. This entry is derived from a study of T-cell reconstitution after alpha-beta-depleted transplantation in children. Findings of the study overall: A year post-transplant, T-cell counts and diversity derived mostly from newly produced T cells. Surviving recipient T cells and intrathymic progenitors accounted for some patients' high TCRbeta diversity at day 60. Several hundred expanded graft clones reportedly were the source of alpha-beta T cells about two months after transplant.

The CDR3 length is 14 residues. The germline gives CDR1 MNHEY, CDR2 SVGEGT. V was trimmed by 2 bases and J by 5 bases, leaving 13 bases between them. Researchers prepared the TCRbeta library using unique molecular identifiers, the study reports. Using its own MiXCR run on the PCR reads, TCRdb lists one record per CDR3 protein. The sample carries about 980,000 distinct CDR3 sequences, about 29% recorded once. V and J are TRBV6-2 or TRBV6-3 and TRBJ2-7; D is ambiguous. The receptor was isolated from a boy younger than two who had a stem cell transplant for SCID, so the T cells may come from the graft donor. Material: PBMCs, mostly from graft donor cells, obtained 360 days after TCRalphabeta/CD19-depleted stem cell transplant. The chain's CDR3 is CASSYRAPANEQYF. Written as DNA, the CDR3 is TGTGCCAGCAGTTACAGGGCGCCCGCCAACGAGCAGTACTTC.